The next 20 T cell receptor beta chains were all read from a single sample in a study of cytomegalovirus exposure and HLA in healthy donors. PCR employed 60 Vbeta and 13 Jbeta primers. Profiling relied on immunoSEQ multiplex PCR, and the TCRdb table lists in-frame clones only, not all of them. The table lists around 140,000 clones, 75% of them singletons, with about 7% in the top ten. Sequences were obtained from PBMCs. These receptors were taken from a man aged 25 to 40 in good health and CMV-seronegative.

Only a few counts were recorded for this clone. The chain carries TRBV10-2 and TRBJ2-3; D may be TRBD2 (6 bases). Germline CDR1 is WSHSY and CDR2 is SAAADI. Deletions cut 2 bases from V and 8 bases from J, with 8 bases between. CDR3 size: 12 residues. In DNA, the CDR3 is TGCGCCAGCAGTGAGACGGAGGGTACGCAGTATTTT. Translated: CASSETEGTQYF.

The DNA of the CDR3 is TGTGCCAGTAGTATCGCAGGGGTATTTAACTATGGCTACACCTTC. Encoded protein: CASSIAGVFNYGYTF. J is TRBJ1-2 and V is TRBV19; D may be TRBD1 (6 bases). The CDR3 extends over 15 amino acids. Between the trimmed V and J ends, which lost 3 bases and 1 base, there was a span of 12 bases. Germline V gene lookup returns CDR1 LNHDA and CDR2 SQIVND (reference sequence).

CDR3 sequence (DNA): TGCGCCAGCAGCTTGGGGACAGGGGGAGAAAAACTGTTTTTT. Translated: CASSLGTGGEKLFF. The rearrangement uses TRBV5-1 and TRBJ1-4; TRBD1 aligns across 10 bases. Germline trimming cut 0 bases from V and 8 bases from J; bases unmatched to any gene: 1. This CDR3 spans 14 amino acids. CDR1 SGHRS and CDR2 YFSETQ come from the germline V gene.

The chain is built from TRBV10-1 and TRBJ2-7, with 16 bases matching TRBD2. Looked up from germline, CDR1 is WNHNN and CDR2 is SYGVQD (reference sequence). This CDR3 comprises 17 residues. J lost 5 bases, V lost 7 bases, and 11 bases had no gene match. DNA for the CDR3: TGCGCCAGCATTCCCGGGACTAGCGGGGGGGCGGTCGACGAGCAGTACTTC. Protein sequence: CASIPGTSGGAVDEQYF.

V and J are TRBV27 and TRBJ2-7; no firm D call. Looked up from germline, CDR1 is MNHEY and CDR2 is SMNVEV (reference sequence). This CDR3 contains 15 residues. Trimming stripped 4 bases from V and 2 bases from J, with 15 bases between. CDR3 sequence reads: CASSSPPQAAYEQYF. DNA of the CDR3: TGTGCCAGCAGTTCCCCCCCGCAGGCCGCCTACGAGCAGTACTTC.

The CDR3 loop reads CASSLAGHLGNPYEQYF. CDR3 nucleotides: TGTGCCAGCAGCTTAGCGGGACATCTTGGGAACCCTTACGAGCAGTACTTC. The chain employs TRBV7-9 and TRBJ2-7; the D gene is possibly TRBD1 (6 bases). V was cut by 0 bases and J by 4 bases, with 19 bases left in between. Germline values: CDR1 SEHNR, CDR2 FQNEAQ (reference sequence). The length of the CDR3 is 17 residues.

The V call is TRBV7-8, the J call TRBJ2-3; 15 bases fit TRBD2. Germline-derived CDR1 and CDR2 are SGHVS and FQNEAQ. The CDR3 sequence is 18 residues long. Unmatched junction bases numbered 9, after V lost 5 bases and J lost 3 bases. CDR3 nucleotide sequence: TGTGCCAGCAGCACCCACGCCGGGACTAGCGGGAGGACAGATACGCAGTATTTT. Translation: CASSTHAGTSGRTDTQYF.

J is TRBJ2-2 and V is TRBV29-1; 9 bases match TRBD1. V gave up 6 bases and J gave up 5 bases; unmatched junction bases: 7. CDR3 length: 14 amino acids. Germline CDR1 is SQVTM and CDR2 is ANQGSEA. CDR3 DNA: TGCAGCGTCCGACCGACAGGGGGAACCGGGGAGCTGTTTTTT. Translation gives CSVRPTGGTGELFF.

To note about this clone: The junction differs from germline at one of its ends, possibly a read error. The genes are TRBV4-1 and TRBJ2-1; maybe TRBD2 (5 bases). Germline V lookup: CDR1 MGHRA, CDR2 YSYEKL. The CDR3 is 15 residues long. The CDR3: CASSLQPTSYNEQFF. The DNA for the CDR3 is TGTGCCAGCAGCCTGCAACCCACTAGCTACAATGAGCAGTTCTTC.

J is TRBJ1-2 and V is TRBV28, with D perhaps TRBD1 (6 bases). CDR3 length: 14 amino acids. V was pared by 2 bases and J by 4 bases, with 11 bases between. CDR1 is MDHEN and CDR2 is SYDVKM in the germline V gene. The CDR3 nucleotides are TGTGCCAGCAGTTTACCCACAGGGATCTATGGCTACACCTTC. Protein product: CASSLPTGIYGYTF.

CDR3 residues: CASRSPGQGLYEQYF. The CDR3 nucleotides are TGTGCCAGTAGGTCCCCGGGACAGGGCCTCTACGAGCAGTACTTC. The chain carries TRBV19 and TRBJ2-7, with 9 bases lining up with TRBD1. The CDR3 spans 15 residues. Germline V CDR1 and CDR2: LNHDA, SQIVND (reference sequence). The junction had 9 bases not matched to a gene; V was cut back by 6 bases and J by 3 bases.

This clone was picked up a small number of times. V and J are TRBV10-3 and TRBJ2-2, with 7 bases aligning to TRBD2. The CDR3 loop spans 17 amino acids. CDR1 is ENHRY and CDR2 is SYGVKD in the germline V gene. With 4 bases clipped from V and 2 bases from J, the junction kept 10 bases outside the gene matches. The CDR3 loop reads CAISGGPGTTNTGELFF. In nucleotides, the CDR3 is TGTGCCATCAGTGGAGGCCCCGGGACTACCAACACCGGGGAGCTGTTTTTT.

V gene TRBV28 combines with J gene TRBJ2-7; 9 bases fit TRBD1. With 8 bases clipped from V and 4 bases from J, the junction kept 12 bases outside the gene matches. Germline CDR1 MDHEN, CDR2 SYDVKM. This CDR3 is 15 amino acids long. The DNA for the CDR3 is TGTGCCAGCTCGTCGACCGGGACAGGGATGTACGAGCAGTACTTC. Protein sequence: CASSSTGTGMYEQYF.

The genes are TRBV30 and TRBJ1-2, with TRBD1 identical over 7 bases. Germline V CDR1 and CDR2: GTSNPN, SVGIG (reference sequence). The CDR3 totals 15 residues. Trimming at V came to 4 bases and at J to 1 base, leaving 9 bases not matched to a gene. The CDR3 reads CAWKSDRALNYGYTF. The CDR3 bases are TGTGCCTGGAAATCAGACAGGGCACTTAACTATGGCTACACCTTC.

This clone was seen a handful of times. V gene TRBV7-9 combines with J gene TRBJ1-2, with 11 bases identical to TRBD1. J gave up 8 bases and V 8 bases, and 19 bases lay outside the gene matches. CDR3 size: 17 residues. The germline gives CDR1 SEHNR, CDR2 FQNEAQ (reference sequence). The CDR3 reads CASDTGYRTGGAGGYTF. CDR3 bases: TGTGCCAGCGACACCGGTTACCGGACAGGGGGCGCGGGCGGCTACACCTTC.

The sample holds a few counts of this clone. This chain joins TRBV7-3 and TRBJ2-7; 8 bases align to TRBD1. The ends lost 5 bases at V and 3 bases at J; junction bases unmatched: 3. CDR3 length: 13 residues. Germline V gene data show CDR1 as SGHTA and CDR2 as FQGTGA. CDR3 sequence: CASSPGQGYEQYF. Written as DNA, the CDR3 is TGTGCCAGCAGCCCCGGACAGGGCTACGAGCAGTACTTC.

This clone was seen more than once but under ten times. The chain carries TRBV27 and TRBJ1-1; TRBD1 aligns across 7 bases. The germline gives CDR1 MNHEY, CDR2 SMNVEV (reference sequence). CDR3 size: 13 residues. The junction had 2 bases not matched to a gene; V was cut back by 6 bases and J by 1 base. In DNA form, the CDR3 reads TGTGCCAGCAGAGGGACAGCGAACACTGAAGCTTTCTTT. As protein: CASRGTANTEAFF.

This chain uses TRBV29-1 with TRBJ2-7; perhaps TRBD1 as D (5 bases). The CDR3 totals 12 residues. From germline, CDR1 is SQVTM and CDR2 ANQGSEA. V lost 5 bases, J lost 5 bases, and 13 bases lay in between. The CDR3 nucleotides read TGCAGCGTTTGGCAGGGTAATAACGAGCAGTACTTC. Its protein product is CSVWQGNNEQYF.

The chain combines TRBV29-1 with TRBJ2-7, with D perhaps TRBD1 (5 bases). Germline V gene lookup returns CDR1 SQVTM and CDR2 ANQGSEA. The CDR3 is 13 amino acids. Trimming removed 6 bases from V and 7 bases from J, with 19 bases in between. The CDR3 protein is CSVATGSVGEQYF. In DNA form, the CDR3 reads TGCAGCGTAGCAACAGGTTCGGTTGGGGAGCAGTACTTC.

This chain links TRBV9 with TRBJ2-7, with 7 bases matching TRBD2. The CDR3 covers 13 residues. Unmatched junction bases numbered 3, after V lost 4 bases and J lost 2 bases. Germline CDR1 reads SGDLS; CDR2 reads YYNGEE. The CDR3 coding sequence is TGTGCCAGCAGCAGCGGGACTACCTACGAGCAGTACTTC. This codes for CASSSGTTYEQYF.